Listed here are 27 T cell receptor beta chains from one sample, sequenced in a study of T cells in localized non-small cell lung cancer. Sequencing was performed with immunoSEQ multiplex PCR; in TCRdb, only in-frame clones are kept and a portion is missing. The profile covers roughly 34,000 clones, with about 81% appearing a single time and less than 45% taken by the ten largest. Sequencing was performed on peripheral blood, taken before any cancer treatment. The receptors stem from a male donor aged 60 or over with stage II squamous cell lung carcinoma.

This chain joins TRBV2 and TRBJ2-1; no clear D gene. This CDR3 has 11 residues. Trimming removed 4 bases at V and 6 bases at J, with 4 bases between. Per the germline V gene, CDR1 is SNHLY and CDR2 is FYNNEI. As DNA, the CDR3 is TGTGCCAGCAGTGGGTTCAATGAGCAGTTCTTC. This translates into CASSGFNEQFF. Together with reference TRBV2 and TRBJ2-1, the CDR3 gives the full variable domain: EPEVTQTPSHQVTQMGQEVILRCVPISNHLYFYWYRQILGQKVEFLVSFYNNEISEKSEIFDDQFSVERPDGSNFTLKIRSTKLEDSAMYFCASSGFNEQFFGPGTRLTVL.

The J gene is TRBJ2-3, the V gene TRBV2, with D perhaps matching TRBD1 or TRBD2 (6 bases each). V gave up 3 bases and J gave up 4 bases, with 14 bases separating them. Germline V lookup: CDR1 SNHLY, CDR2 FYNNEI. The CDR3 totals 15 residues. This CDR3 is CASSEVGGPPDTQYF. The CDR3 DNA follows: TGTGCCAGCAGTGAGGTGGGGGGCCCCCCAGATACGCAGTATTTT.

The chain links TRBV5-1 to TRBJ1-4, with D possibly matching TRBD1 (5 bases). There are 12 residues in the CDR3. The germline gives CDR1 SGHRS, CDR2 YFSETQ. The V end was cut by 3 bases, the J end by 10 bases, with 10 bases between. CDR3 nucleotides: TGCGCCAGCAGCTCGGGGGGAGGAAAACTGTTTTTT. It is translated as CASSSGGGKLFF.

V usage is TRBV5-1 and J usage is TRBJ1-2; 7 bases are a match to TRBD1. Germline V gene sequence: CDR1 SGHRS, CDR2 YFSETQ. Trimming at V came to 0 bases and at J to 4 bases, leaving 9 bases not matched to a gene. The CDR3 consists of 16 residues. The CDR3 reads CASSLAPGEGAYGYTF. CDR3 nucleotides: TGCGCCAGCAGCTTGGCCCCTGGGGAGGGGGCCTATGGCTACACCTTC.

This chain links TRBV19 with TRBJ2-7, with a possible D match to TRBD1 (6 bases). The CDR3 contains 14 residues. V lost 2 bases and J 2 bases, leaving 10 bases between the germline ends. Germline CDR1 reads LNHDA; CDR2 reads SQIVND (reference sequence). The CDR3 DNA sequence: TGTGCCAGTAGTATAACTAGGGACACCTACGAGCAGTACTTC. Protein: CASSITRDTYEQYF.

The J gene is TRBJ1-2, the V gene TRBV7-3; 8 bases align to TRBD1. Germline V CDR1 and CDR2: SGHTA, FQGTGA. Trimming at V came to 2 bases and at J to 4 bases, leaving 3 bases not matched to a gene. The CDR3 has 14 residues. The CDR3 region is CASSLRQGIYGYTF. The CDR3, as DNA: TGTGCCAGCAGCTTACGACAGGGGATCTATGGCTACACCTTC.

This chain uses TRBV18 with TRBJ1-1, with a tentative D call TRBD1 (5 bases). Germline V gene data show CDR1 as KGHSH and CDR2 as LQKENI. The CDR3 runs to 13 residues. V lost 3 bases and J 4 bases, leaving 9 bases between the germline ends. CDR3 nucleotides: TGTGCCAGCTCACCGGAGCAGGGCACTGAAGCTTTCTTT. Amino acid sequence: CASSPEQGTEAFF.

The chain uses TRBV5-5 and TRBJ2-3, with D perhaps being TRBD1 or TRBD2 (6 bases each). V dropped 6 bases and J dropped 3 bases, with 17 bases sitting between them. The CDR3 contains 15 residues. Germline V gene lookup returns CDR1 SGHKS and CDR2 YYEKEE (reference sequence). Here the CDR3 reads CASTFWGAATDTQYF. The CDR3 coding sequence is TGTGCCAGCACCTTTTGGGGGGCGGCGACAGATACGCAGTATTTT. Full variable domain (rest looked up from reference TRBV5-5 and TRBJ2-3): DAGVTQSPTHLIKTRGQQVTLRCSPISGHKSVSWYQQVLGQGPQFIFQYYEKEERGRGNFPDRFSARQFPNYSSELNVNALLLGDSALYLCASTFWGAATDTQYFGPGTRLTVL.

This clone appeared once. The chain employs TRBV6-1 and TRBJ1-4, with D perhaps TRBD1 (5 bases). This CDR3 spans 15 amino acids. V was pared by 8 bases and J by 3 bases, with 16 bases between. From germline, CDR1 is MNHNS and CDR2 SASEGT. The CDR3 region has the DNA TGTGCCAGCGGGGGACGGTTAGTGGCTAATGAAAAACTGTTTTTT. This codes for CASGGRLVANEKLFF.

In DNA form, the CDR3 reads TGTGCCATCAGTGAGTCGTTGAGGGACAGGGGAGGCCGGGAGCAGTACTTC. Its translation: CAISESLRDRGGREQYF. The gene calls are TRBV10-3 and TRBJ2-7; TRBD1 matches 10 bases. V was clipped by 0 bases and J by 7 bases; unmatched bases: 12. In germline, CDR1 is ENHRY, CDR2 SYGVKD. CDR3 length: 17 residues.

This chain joins TRBV12-2 and TRBJ2-7. TRBV12-2 is a known pseudogene. The length of the CDR3 is 12 residues. This CDR3 is CASRFRAYEQYF. CDR3 nucleotides: TGTGCAAGTCGCTTTAGGGCTTACGAGCAGTACTTC.

This chain uses TRBV4-1 with TRBJ1-4; TRBD1 aligns across 10 bases. J gave up 2 bases and V 4 bases, and 4 bases lay outside the gene matches. The CDR3 loop spans 16 amino acids. Germline CDR1 and CDR2: MGHRA and YSYEKL. The CDR3 is CASSLGQGWTNEKLFF. The CDR3 DNA is TGCGCCAGCAGCCTGGGACAGGGGTGGACTAATGAAAAACTGTTTTTT.

This clone came up a few times. The V and J genes are TRBV5-5 and TRBJ1-2, with D tentatively TRBD1 (6 bases). Germline assignment: CDR1 SGHKS and CDR2 YYEKEE (reference sequence). This CDR3 has 16 residues. V was shortened by 0 bases and J by 5 bases, with 17 bases between the two germline ends. In DNA form, the CDR3 reads TGTGCCAGCAGCTTGGCCCCAGGGGCTAAGAGTTATGGCTACACCTTC. The encoded protein is CASSLAPGAKSYGYTF.

V is TRBV5-4 and J is TRBJ2-1; 10 nucleotides match TRBD2. The CDR3 loop spans 17 amino acids. With 4 bases clipped from V and 3 bases from J, the junction kept 10 bases outside the gene matches. Germline CDR1 and CDR2: SGHNT and YYREEE (reference sequence). CDR3 sequence reads: CASSQDSASGSYNEQFF. CDR3 in DNA: TGTGCCAGCAGCCAAGATTCGGCTAGCGGGAGCTACAATGAGCAGTTCTTC.

The chain links TRBV7-3 to TRBJ2-2, with 10 bases that match TRBD2. Germline values: CDR1 SGHTA, CDR2 FQGTGA. There are 15 residues in the CDR3. V dropped 4 bases and J dropped 5; count of bases not matched to a gene: 4. CDR3 sequence reads: CASSSQREGTGELFF. The CDR3 DNA follows: TGTGCCAGCAGCTCTCAGCGGGAGGGGACCGGGGAGCTGTTTTTT.

This clone has only one observation. The rearrangement uses TRBV7-9 and TRBJ2-1; TRBD2 is a possible D gene (5 bases). This CDR3 contains 18 residues. CDR1 is SEHNR, CDR2 FQNEAQ, per germline (reference sequence). V was clipped by 5 bases and J by 0 bases, with 20 bases between them. Here the CDR3 reads CASSPRPSTRSSYNEQFF. In DNA, the CDR3 is TGTGCCAGCAGCCCCAGGCCCTCTACTAGGAGCTCCTACAATGAGCAGTTCTTC. The complete variable domain, with remaining parts taken from reference TRBV7-9 and TRBJ2-1, reads DTGVSQNPRHKITKRGQNVTFRCDPISEHNRLYWYRQTLGQGPEFLTYFQNEAQLEKSRLLSDRFSAERPKGSFSTLEIQRTEQGDSAMYLCASSPRPSTRSSYNEQFFGPGTRLTVL.

J is TRBJ2-2 and V is TRBV19, with 8 bases lining up with TRBD2. V shed 0 bases and J 6 bases; nucleotides not matched to a gene: 6. Germline V gene lookup returns CDR1 LNHDA and CDR2 SQIVND (reference sequence). The CDR3 has 16 residues. In nucleotides, the CDR3 is TGTGCCAGTAGTATAGATAGCGGGACGAGCCCCGGGGAGCTGTTTTTT. Its translation is CASSIDSGTSPGELFF. Drawing the rest from reference TRBV19 and TRBJ2-2, the complete variable domain is DGGITQSPKYLFRKEGQNVTLSCEQNLNHDAMYWYRQDPGQGLRLIYYSQIVNDFQKGDIAEGYSVSREKKESFPLTVTSAQKNPTAFYLCASSIDSGTSPGELFFGEGSRLTVL.

This clone occurred once. The chain uses TRBV6-5 and TRBJ1-5; a possible D gene is TRBD1 (5 bases). The CDR3 spans 14 residues. Germline assignment: CDR1 MNHEY and CDR2 SVGAGI. V was shortened by 5 bases and J by 6 bases, with 14 bases between the two germline ends. CDR3 region: CASSDQGGLQPQHF. The DNA of the CDR3 is TGTGCCAGCAGTGATCAGGGTGGACTTCAGCCCCAGCATTTT.

The chain uses TRBV27 and TRBJ2-7; D is perhaps TRBD1 (5 bases). The V gene's germline CDR1 is MNHEY and CDR2 SMNVEV (reference sequence). The CDR3 totals 12 residues. The V gene lost 7 bases and the J gene lost 3 bases, with 10 bases spanning the gap. The CDR3 sequence: CASTQGVYEQYF. As DNA, the CDR3 is TGTGCCAGCACCCAGGGTGTCTACGAGCAGTACTTC.

This clone was seen only once. The rearrangement uses TRBV11-2 and TRBJ2-2; 9 bases agree with TRBD1. The germline CDR1 and CDR2 sequences are SGHAT and FQNNGV. The CDR3 is 15 amino acids. Trimming removed 5 bases from V and 6 bases from J; junction bases left unmatched: 7. The CDR3 loop reads CASSPRDRVAGELFF. As DNA, the CDR3 is TGTGCCAGCAGCCCCCGGGACAGGGTCGCCGGGGAGCTGTTTTTT.

This clone was seen a single time. J is TRBJ1-1 and V is TRBV6-1; TRBD1 is a possible D gene (6 bases). The CDR3 contains 16 residues. V lost 4 bases, J lost 0 bases, and 15 bases lay in between. The germline gives CDR1 MNHNS, CDR2 SASEGT. CDR3 region: CASSVPGHGMNTEAFF. The CDR3 DNA follows: TGTGCCAGCAGTGTGCCGGGACACGGTATGAACACTGAAGCTTTCTTT.

This chain links TRBV6-5 with TRBJ2-7; no firm D call. Trimming stripped 4 bases from V and 4 bases from J, with 17 bases between. Germline loops: CDR1 MNHEY, CDR2 SVGAGI. This CDR3 has 15 amino acids. For the CDR3, the DNA is TGTGCCAGCAGTTCTACCGGGTCTTCCCCTTACGAGCAGTACTTC. This codes for CASSSTGSSPYEQYF.

The chain is built from TRBV27 and TRBJ2-7; no definite D call. CDR1 MNHEY and CDR2 SMNVEV come from the germline V gene (reference sequence). Trimming left V 6 bases short and J 0 bases short, with 12 bases between. This CDR3 contains 14 residues. This CDR3 reads CASSLFQSSYEQYF. The CDR3 DNA reads as TGTGCCAGCAGCTTGTTCCAGAGCTCCTACGAGCAGTACTTC.

The genes are TRBV19 and TRBJ2-1, with D unclear. CDR3 length: 13 residues. V lost 2 bases and J 10 bases, leaving 12 bases between the germline ends. CDR1 LNHDA and CDR2 SQIVND come from the germline V gene (reference sequence). In DNA, the CDR3 is TGTGCCAGTAGTATATCCCCGCCCTCCGAGCAGTTCTTC. It codes for CASSISPPSEQFF.

The chain carries TRBV19 and TRBJ2-7; TRBD2 matches at 8 bases. The length of the CDR3 is 14 residues. Germline assignment: CDR1 LNHDA and CDR2 SQIVND (reference sequence). J gave up 7 bases and V 11 bases, and 16 bases lay outside the gene matches. This CDR3 reads CAVGGAGAGREQYF. The CDR3, as DNA: TGTGCCGTTGGGGGAGCGGGGGCCGGGAGAGAGCAGTACTTC. The full variable domain, rest sourced from reference TRBV19 and TRBJ2-7, is DGGITQSPKYLFRKEGQNVTLSCEQNLNHDAMYWYRQDPGQGLRLIYYSQIVNDFQKGDIAEGYSVSREKKESFPLTVTSAQKNPTAFYLCAVGGAGAGREQYFGPGTRLTVT.

The V and J genes are TRBV28 and TRBJ1-5; TRBD1 matches 7 bases. The CDR3 runs 16 residues. After removal of 5 bases from V and 2 bases from J, the junction contained 9 bases not matched to a gene. Germline CDR1 is MDHEN and CDR2 is SYDVKM. In DNA form, the CDR3 reads TGTGCCAGCAGTGACCAACGAGACAGGGGCAATCAGCCCCAGCATTTT. Protein product: CASSDQRDRGNQPQHF.

CDR3 sequence (DNA): TGTGCCAGCAGCGGGGGACTAGCGGGAGAATGGGTGCAGTACTTC. Translating gives CASSGGLAGEWVQYF. The V gene is TRBV9, the J gene TRBJ2-7; 14 nucleotides align to TRBD2. V lost 3 bases and J lost 9; bases outside the gene matches: 8. Germline-derived CDR1 and CDR2 are SGDLS and YYNGEE. CDR3 length: 15 residues.